The 11 T cell receptor beta chains below come from one sample, sequenced in a study of blood T cell repertoires in COVID-19 (dated by TCRdb to about 2020). Receptors were amplified or captured by the immunoSEQ multiplex PCR assay. TCRdb provides this immuneACCESS table in a form limited to in-frame rearrangements. Some clones are lacking; in checked studies, under half of them reflect an unresolved V gene, and why the rest are absent is not known. This sample gives 98,000 or so clones in total; about 79% of them show up just once. Of the sample, approximately 3.3% is held by the ten largest clones. Sequencing was done on a sample of peripheral blood. The receptors stem from a woman older than 75 with active or convalescent COVID-19.

In DNA form, the CDR3 reads TGTGCCAGTAGTATAGGTCGAACTAGCGGGAGGGGAGATGAGCAGTTCTTC. As protein: CASSIGRTSGRGDEQFF. The chain combines TRBV19 with TRBJ2-1, with 13 nucleotides matching TRBD2. Germline values: CDR1 LNHDA, CDR2 SQIVND (reference sequence). The CDR3 loop spans 17 amino acids. V shed 1 base, J shed 8 bases, and the junction held 8 bases outside the gene matches.

V usage is TRBV3-1 (or the pseudogene TRBV3-2) and J usage is TRBJ2-2; 9 nucleotides line up with TRBD1. Germline assignment: CDR1 LGHDT and CDR2 YNNKEL (reference sequence). This CDR3 has 16 amino acids. Trimming removed 1 base from V and 4 bases from J; junction bases left unmatched: 4. The CDR3 region has the DNA TGTGCCAGCAGCCAAGGAACAGGGGGCAGCACCGGGGAGCTGTTTTTT. Its translation: CASSQGTGGSTGELFF.

The chain is built from TRBV5-6 and TRBJ1-1, with 7 bases matching TRBD1. The CDR3 is made up of 15 amino acids. Germline values: CDR1 SGHDT, CDR2 YYEEEE. Trimming took 1 base from V and 5 from J; bases not matched to a gene: 8. The chain's CDR3 is CASSLQGVVGTEAFF. The DNA for the CDR3 is TGTGCCAGCAGCTTGCAGGGGGTAGTTGGGACTGAAGCTTTCTTT.

CDR3 coding DNA: TGTGCCAGCAGCCAAGCTACCACTAGCGGGAGGGCCCTCAATGAGCAGTTCTTC. It codes for CASSQATTSGRALNEQFF. This chain links TRBV4-2 with TRBJ2-1; TRBD2 agrees at 13 bases. Losses at the gene ends were 1 base for V and 6 bases for J; bases not matched to a gene: 9. This CDR3 is built from 18 residues. Germline V gene lookup returns CDR1 LGHNA and CDR2 YNFKEQ.

The chain has TRBV27 and TRBJ1-3, with 7 bases fitting TRBD1. Germline CDR1 reads MNHEY; CDR2 reads SMNVEV (reference sequence). J lost 0 bases, V lost 4 bases, and 6 bases had no gene match. CDR3 length equals 16 residues. CDR3 DNA: TGTGCCAGCAGTTCCGGGACAGCGCCCTCTGGAAACACCATATATTTT. Translated, it gives CASSSGTAPSGNTIYF.

This clone was observed a handful of times. This sequence joins TRBV19 and TRBJ1-1, with D tentatively TRBD1 (5 bases). Trimming cost V 3 bases and J 5 bases, with 16 bases left between them. The CDR3 is 15 amino acids. Germline CDR1 is LNHDA and CDR2 is SQIVND (reference sequence). CDR3 DNA sequence: TGTGCCAGTAGTATTAATTTTCAGGGTGGTACTGAAGCTTTCTTT. As protein: CASSINFQGGTEAFF.

The J gene is TRBJ2-3, the V gene TRBV7-3; 10 bases line up with TRBD1. Germline loops: CDR1 SGHTA, CDR2 FQGTGA. V lost 6 bases and J lost 1; bases outside the gene matches: 4. The CDR3 is made up of 15 amino acids. The CDR3 here is CASRRGTGGTDTQYF. The CDR3 DNA follows: TGTGCCAGCAGGCGCGGGACAGGGGGCACAGATACGCAGTATTTT.

The chain links TRBV6-2 or TRBV6-3 to TRBJ2-5; the match to TRBD1 covers 7 bases. From germline, CDR1 is MNHEY and CDR2 SVGEGT. The CDR3 spans 17 residues. V was clipped by 2 bases and J by 5 bases; unmatched bases: 14. The CDR3 coding sequence is TGTGCCAGCAGTTACCCTTGGGGTATGACAGGGAAGGAGACCCAGTACTTC. Translated: CASSYPWGMTGKETQYF.

The V call is TRBV6-5, the J call TRBJ1-4; no reliable D call. Germline lookup yields CDR1 MNHEY and CDR2 SVGAGI. V lost 5 bases and J 6 bases, leaving 16 bases between the germline ends. The CDR3 loop spans 15 amino acids. CDR3 sequence reads: CASSLKGGLHEKLFF. The CDR3 DNA sequence: TGTGCCAGCAGTCTCAAAGGAGGGCTCCATGAAAAACTGTTTTTT.

This clone occurred a few times. This sequence joins TRBV27 and TRBJ1-1; no clear D gene. CDR3 size: 14 residues. Trimming stripped 2 bases from V and 2 bases from J, with 9 bases between. CDR1 and CDR2 from the germline V gene are MNHEY and SMNVEV (reference sequence). CDR3 sequence (DNA): TGTGCCAGCAGTTTACTTGGAGAAAACACTGAAGCTTTCTTT. Residues: CASSLLGENTEAFF.

The genes are TRBV5-1 and TRBJ1-2; D unresolved. V gave up 0 bases and J gave up 0 bases, with 9 bases separating them. CDR1 is SGHRS and CDR2 is YFSETQ in the germline V gene. The CDR3 is 15 amino acids. CDR3 DNA: TGCGCCAGCAGCTTGGTAGCAGACTCTAACTATGGCTACACCTTC. Translating gives CASSLVADSNYGYTF.